This TCR beta chain was captured by sequencing in a study of OX40 agonist ivuxolimab in advanced cancers. For the wider study: Ivuxolimab, which targeted the costimulatory receptor OX40 (CD134), was an agonistic, fully human IgG2 monoclonal antibody. Peripheral TCRbeta sequencing was intended to test whether TCR sequence diversity was altered and clonal T-cell expansion was caused by ivuxolimab. Of the approximately 50 dose-escalation patients, hepatocellular carcinoma was present in 19, melanoma in around 15, renal cell carcinoma in 9 and head and neck cancer in 9. Partial responses occurred in three dose-escalation patients, of whom one had hepatocellular carcinoma and two had cutaneous melanoma. The dose-escalation cohort was roughly 80% male with a mean age of approximately 60 years, ranging from about 23 to 85. The paper reports the monotherapy dose-escalation portion (N of about 47 patients) of the phase I ivuxolimab trial. Prior anti-PD-1, anti-PD-L1 or anti-CTLA-4 therapy was permitted, and checkpoint inhibitors had been received by about 44% of dose-escalation patients. Intravenous ivuxolimab was administered to patients every 2 weeks at six dose levels: 0.01, 0.1, 0.3, 1.5, 3 and 10 mg/kg. Study-wide findings and limitations: After ivuxolimab, CD8+ T cells had more expanded clones than CD4+ T cells on average. In the 0.1-3.0 mg/kg groups, partial responders were among the patients with the lowest normalized peripheral clonal expansion, particularly in CD8+ T cells. Which antigens the clonally expanded peripheral T cells were specific for was not determined. At doses from 0.1 to 3.0 mg/kg, clonal expansion was seen in both CD4+ and CD8+ blood T cells between baseline and week 6. Low levels of normalized T-cell clonal expansion were also seen in some patients who did not respond.

Patients with autoimmune disease history or receiving systemic immunosuppression were excluded from the trial. In every dose cohort, peripheral blood was drawn for TCR sequencing at baseline, cycle 4 day 1, and cycle 7 day 1. The samples were taken from a phase I, first-in-human, multicenter, open-label dose-escalation trial of ivuxolimab. Adults with locally advanced or metastatic melanoma, renal cell, hepatocellular, or head and neck squamous cell carcinoma were enrolled in the trial. Before TCR sequencing, CD4+ T cells and CD8+ T cells were sorted from peripheral blood as separate populations. With respect to this clone: The antigen it recognizes is unknown. Base qualities are not at hand, and no much larger clone is one base apart.

Genomic DNA was extracted from sorted cells for sequencing of the TCRbeta CDR3 region. The immunoSEQ Assay was used to sequence the TCRbeta CDR3 regions. TCRdb carries this immuneACCESS record with in-frame sequences only. Its versions omit some clonotypes, under half of them owing to an unresolved V gene in the studies checked, with the rest unexplained. The sample table lists roughly 80,000 clones, roughly 80% of them with a count of one. The leading ten clones occupy around 7% of the sample. This TCR was recovered from an adult with an advanced solid tumor such as melanoma, head and neck, liver or kidney cancer. Sequenced here: CD4+ or CD8+ T cells sorted from blood, sampled in a trial of the OX40 agonist ivuxolimab.

The DNA reads TGTGCCAGCTCACCTGTCCGGTCGGGGGGCTCTGGAAACACCATATATTTT. It codes for CASSPVRSGGSGNTIYF. The V and J genes are TRBV18 and TRBJ1-3, and the D gene may be TRBD1, 5 bases matching. The germline V gene sets CDR1 to KGHSH and CDR2 to LQKENI. The CDR3 goes from the cysteine to the phenylalanine over 17 residues. Only CDR3 DNA is held: 51 bases, read in frame from base 1. V and J lose 3 bases and 0 bases, and a span of 15 bases separates them.